This TCR beta chain comes out of a study of spatial heterogeneity in lung cancer. In the study overall: Detection of beta-chain sequences consistently exceeded that of alpha-chain sequences. Study results and limitations: Expanded alpha and beta TCR counts within tumors tracked tumor mutation counts.

This clonotype was seen ten or more times. Its target is not known. Germline V gene data show CDR1 as SGDLS and CDR2 as YYNGEE. The CDR3 loop spans 14 amino acids. The V end lost 10 bases, the J end lost 0 bases, and 15 bases lay between the germline ends. Time point described: sample taken at primary tumor resection. Whole RNA came from tumor, nontumor lung or frozen PBMC and was sequenced without being sorted. Each TCR cDNA molecule bore a unique molecular identifier. Each CDR3 protein is one row after TCRdb ran MiXCR on the 5' RACE reads. The sample has thousands of distinct CDR3 sequences, about 7% seen once.

Sequenced here: lung tumor tissue, sampled at surgery. The clonotype originates from a female donor with early-stage non-small cell lung cancer. The V call is TRBV9, the J call TRBJ2-3, with D perhaps matching TRBD1 or TRBD2 (6 bases each). CDR3 residues: CASGAGSSTDTQYF. In DNA form, the CDR3 reads TGTGCCTCAGGGGCGGGATCTAGCACAGATACGCAGTATTTT.